The sequence of this TCR beta chain was determined in a study of spatial heterogeneity in lung cancer. General study points: For expanded intratumoral alpha and beta TCRs, counts tracked tumor mutation counts.

TCRdb re-derived calls from the 5' RACE reads in MiXCR, one entry per CDR3 protein. The sample includes roughly 18,000 distinct CDR3 sequences, roughly 10% of them seen just once. Germline V gene lookup returns CDR1 SNHLY and CDR2 FYNNEI. The CDR3 extends over 13 amino acids. The V segment lost 4 bases and the J segment 5 bases; nucleotides outside the gene matches: 0. Time point: sample taken at primary tumor resection. This clonotype was found a few times. The antigen is not known. Found in a library prepared for alpha chains, this beta chain is an off-target read, and its abundance has little meaning.

The receptor comes from a female donor with early-stage non-small cell lung cancer. This specimen consisted of lung tumor tissue, obtained at surgery. The chain couples TRBV2 to TRBJ2-2; TRBD1 agrees at 8 bases. This CDR3 reads CASSGQGTGELFF. Written as DNA, the CDR3 is TGTGCCAGCAGTGGACAGGGGACCGGGGAGCTGTTTTTT.